A selection of T cell receptor beta chains follows, all from one sample in a study of T cell changes during pregnancy in multiple sclerosis. The table came from immunoSEQ multiplex PCR; TCRdb's copy has only in-frame clones and leaves some out. The table records 50,000 to 60,000 clones, around 85% of them present only once. This specimen was CD4+ T cells from peripheral blood mononuclear cells, taken in the third trimester of pregnancy. The receptors stem from a female donor with multiple sclerosis, enrolled in a pregnancy study. Both conserved end residues are part of each CDR3. Fields, in order: V gene, J gene, D gene, clone size, CDR3 protein, CDR3 DNA. D genes are given only for firm matches. Some rows have no size entry. The others give once, few or many, or a class for an expanded clone.

V: TRBV19; J: TRBJ2-2; D: -; size: -; CDR3: CASSIGLNTGELFF; DNA: TGTGCCAGTAGTATAGGTCTGAACACCGGGGAGCTGTTTTTT
V: TRBV27; J: TRBJ1-4; D: TRBD1; size: -; CDR3: CASSLWTGGGVGKLFF; DNA: TGTGCCAGCAGTCTGTGGACAGGGGGCGGTGTCGGAAAACTGTTTTTT
V: TRBV2; J: TRBJ1-4; D: -; size: -; CDR3: CASSEQQGVEKLFF; DNA: TGTGCCAGCAGTGAACAGCAGGGTGTTGAAAAACTGTTTTTT
V: TRBV10-3; J: TRBJ2-1; D: TRBD1; size: -; CDR3: CAIRGGGQGNSVGYNEQFF; DNA: TGTGCCATCAGAGGGGGGGGACAGGGTAATAGTGTTGGCTACAATGAGCAGTTCTTC
V: TRBV6-4; J: TRBJ1-2; D: TRBD1; size: -; CDR3: CASRGTGSNYGYTF; DNA: TGTGCCAGCAGAGGGACAGGCAGTAACTATGGCTACACCTTC
V: TRBV5-5; J: TRBJ2-3; D: TRBD2; size: -; CDR3: CASRRGGTDTQYF; DNA: TGTGCCAGCAGAAGGGGAGGGACAGATACGCAGTATTTT
V: TRBV5-1; J: TRBJ1-5; D: TRBD1; size: -; CDR3: CASSLGQGGQPQHF; DNA: TGCGCCAGCAGCTTGGGACAGGGTGGACAGCCCCAGCATTTT
V: TRBV5-1; J: TRBJ2-5; D: TRBD2; size: -; CDR3: CASSSGLAGEWETQYF; DNA: TGCGCCAGCAGCTCGGGACTAGCGGGAGAGTGGGAGACCCAGTACTTC
V: TRBV7-7; J: TRBJ2-2; D: TRBD2; size: -; CDR3: CASSHGLAGANTGELFF; DNA: TGTGCCAGCAGTCACGGACTAGCGGGGGCGAACACCGGGGAGCTGTTTTTT
V: TRBV28; J: TRBJ2-1; D: TRBD2; size: -; CDR3: CASRLAGGGGKFF; DNA: TGTGCCAGCAGGCTAGCGGGAGGTGGGGGAAAGTTCTTC
V: TRBV30; J: TRBJ1-5; D: -; size: -; CDR3: CAWSYRGNQPQHF; DNA: TGTGCCTGGAGTTACAGGGGCAATCAGCCCCAGCATTTT
V: TRBV6-6; J: TRBJ1-1; D: TRBD1; size: once; CDR3: CASRHPGTVNTEAFF; DNA: TGTGCCAGCAGACACCCCGGGACAGTCAACACTGAAGCTTTCTTT
V: TRBV19; J: TRBJ1-5; D: TRBD1; size: -; CDR3: CATGTGLNQPQHF; DNA: TGTGCCACGGGGACAGGGCTCAATCAGCCCCAGCATTTT
V: TRBV6-5; J: TRBJ1-1; D: TRBD1; size: -; CDR3: CASSYADRGLTEAFF; DNA: TGTGCCAGCAGTTATGCGGACAGGGGTTTGACTGAAGCTTTCTTT
V: TRBV2; J: TRBJ2-1; D: -; size: -; CDR3: CASSPTREAEQFF; DNA: TGTGCCAGCAGTCCGACCAGGGAGGCTGAGCAGTTCTTC
V: TRBV7-6; J: TRBJ2-1; D: -; size: -; CDR3: CASSLRLARYNEQFF; DNA: TGTGCCAGCAGCTTAAGGCTAGCGCGTTACAATGAGCAGTTCTTC
V: TRBV5-6; J: TRBJ2-2; D: TRBD2; size: -; CDR3: CASSSTTSGNTGELFF; DNA: TGTGCCAGCAGCTCGACGACTAGCGGGAACACCGGGGAGCTGTTTTTT